Listed here is a single TCR beta chain. The data derive from a study of blood T cell repertoires in COVID-19. Study-level information: Sample material is recorded as cDNA or gDNA derived from T cells, B-cell-depleted T cells, or PBMCs.

J lost 8 bases, V lost 4 bases, and 4 bases had no gene match. The CDR3 has 15 residues. Germline V gene sequence: CDR1 SGHVS, CDR2 FNYEAQ. In the study's own analysis: Reference gene primer amplification yielded estimated nucleated cell counts. Assay used: immunoSEQ multiplex PCR; TCRdb lists only in-frame clones, some missing. V and J calls and clone size are copied from that table; D and trimming were computed from the DNA. The sample shows around 300,000 clones, 75% to 90% of them seen only once. What was sequenced was peripheral blood. The sequence was collected from a woman in her forties who had recovered from COVID-19. The chain has TRBV7-6 and TRBJ2-1; 14 bases align to TRBD2. As DNA, the CDR3 is TGTGCCAGCAGCTCGGGACTAGCGGGAGTAGATGAGCAGTTCTTC. Translating it yields CASSSGLAGVDEQFF.